The subject of this entry is one TCR beta chain. The antigen is not known. This entry belongs to a study of siplizumab effects on memory and regulatory T cells. Regarding the study as a whole: Confirmatory evidence of suppressive function in proliferating siplizumab-culture Tregs was not obtained. Naive T cells were seen as more diverse than memory cells and as major alloresponse contributors. The mapping of alloreactive clones to unstimulated subsets covered only a minor fraction of them. Alloreactive sequences whose origin lay in unstimulated CD4+ memory cells were significantly reduced by siplizumab.

Assay used: immunoSEQ multiplex PCR; TCRdb lists only in-frame clones, some missing. The sample has roughly 120,000 clones; about 91% are singletons. The CDR3 length is 14 residues. The V gene's germline CDR1 is KGHSH and CDR2 LQKENI. Trimming took off 2 bases at V and 4 bases at J, with 10 bases between the two ends. The chain carries TRBV18 and TRBJ2-3, with D unclear. The receptor was derived from a human donor in good health. Sequenced input: Tregs sorted from blood. CDR3 coding DNA: TGTGCCAGCTCACCAGAAAGCCGCGCAGATACGCAGTATTTT. It specifies CASSPESRADTQYF.